This T cell receptor (beta chain) was captured in a study of shared clonotypes between healthy human individuals (dated by TCRdb to the early 2020s). Regarding the complete study: Three men and two women, aged 18 to 49 years, made up the cohort. Between about 0.9 and 10 billion PBMCs per donor were obtained by leukapheresis. Blood TCR repertoires of about 5 healthy adults were deeply sequenced to estimate repertoire size and the extent of clonotype sharing between individuals. To increase sequencing depth and limit assay-specific biases, TCR repertoire library preparation and sequencing were carried out by different laboratories using diverse techniques. For each donor, CD4 naive and CD4 memory were each given three plates, CD8 naive was given two plates, and CD8 memory was given one plate.

Broad study findings and their caveats: Across a handful of donors, roughly 5.1% of naive CD4, over 3% of naive CD8, approximately 2.5% of memory CD4, and roughly 0.4% of memory CD8 clonotypes were shared. Rarefaction of sorted-subset datasets indicated incomplete sequencing despite the large sequencing depth. Sampling was limited to blood, and TCR repertoires in tissue likely differ from TCR repertoires in blood. Pairwise subsampling indicated that sequencing depth was expected to affect the degree of clonotype sharing among donors. Estimated clonotype richness was generally larger for naive than for memory subsets. Compared with non-shared clonotypes, the clonotypes found in all four sorted-subset donors had higher generation probabilities. The genetic and exposure-history diversity represented was limited by the small number of donors.

Using the deep immunoSEQ assay, multiplex PCR amplified TCR CDR3 regions from genomic DNA. Genomic DNA extracted from each cell subset was distributed evenly over all wells of several immunoSEQ 96-well plates, and each plate served as one replicate. For sorted subsets, approximately 210 ng of genomic DNA, equivalent to 25,000 to 35,000 T cell genomes, went into each replicate PCR. The purified libraries were quantified using a Qubit 3.0 fluorometer, sized with a Bioanalyzer 2100, and then quantified again using the KAPA Library Quantification kit. Every immunoSEQ 96-well plate was sequenced on a dedicated single-read 150-cycle Illumina NextSeq 550 flow cell. Under the source paper's analysis protocol: Because the immunoSEQ output held only junctional sequences and lacked quality scores, the filtering could not match the filtering applied to full-length reads. Sequences were annotated with PyIR, a Python wrapper for IgBLAST v1.9, using IMGT germline references to assign V/J genes and CDR3. Reads were filtered out if the reads had weak V/J assignments (E-value above 1e-6), no CDR3, stop codons, out-of-frame junctions, or ambiguous translated residues. V3J clonotypes were defined as sequences sharing an identical inferred V gene, J gene, and CDR3 amino acid sequence. To compute the percentage overlap between repertoires, the number of shared unique clonotypes was divided by the size of the smaller repertoire. Repertoire richness was assessed with RTK rarefaction, the Chao1 estimator, and Recon v2.1 estimates of unobserved clonotypes. For all TCRbeta clonotypes obtained by the gDNA method from a few donors, generation probabilities were computed with OLGA. Here the immuneACCESS table is served through TCRdb, limited to in-frame sequences with V and J called. Missing clones are a known gap in these copies; in checked studies unresolved V genes cover under half, and the rest lacks a known reason. Clone size and the V and J calls come from that table; the DNA yielded D and trimming. The sample table contains about 1,900,000 clones; only one count was recorded for approximately 94% of them. The ten largest clonotypes hold more than 0.9% of the sample.

About this clone: There is no known antigen for this receptor. No much larger clonotype is one base removed from it; base qualities were not supplied.

CD8 naive samples were CD45RO-negative cells positively selected for CCR7, giving a CD45RA+CCR7+ population that excluded TemRA cells. The donors were healthy, HIV-negative adults who had no recently reported acute infections or vaccinations. All donors were Caucasian adults living in Nashville, Tennessee, USA. Blood was collected by leukapheresis, and PBMCs were isolated by Ficoll-Histopaque density gradient centrifugation and then cryopreserved in liquid nitrogen vapor phase. Analytical flow cytometry was used to check the purity and quantity of every magnetically sorted T cell population. Genomic DNA was isolated from every sorted fraction and measured by UV absorbance on a Nanodrop 2000c. Ends trimmed: V by 1 base, J by 10 bases; bases unmatched to a gene: 12. Sequences SEHNR (CDR1) and FQNEAQ (CDR2) are obtained from the germline V gene (reference sequence). The CDR3 has 16 amino acids, counting the end cysteine and phenylalanine. Only the CDR3 DNA is retained, 48 bases long and in frame from the first base.

The specimen sequenced was naive CD8+ T cells sorted from blood. Per the publication, the cell subset or site label means: CD45RA+CCR7+. The chain is encoded by TRBV7-9 joined to TRBJ2-1; TRBD2 fits 8 bases in the junction. This TCR derives from a man between 18 and 29 years old in good health. The CDR3 sequence is CASSLVLGSGVGEQFF. The nucleotides are TGTGCCAGCAGCTTAGTACTTGGTAGCGGGGTAGGGGAGCAGTTCTTC.